The 9 T cell receptor beta chains given below trace back to one sample, sequenced in a study of cytomegalovirus exposure and HLA in healthy donors. Repertoires were generated with immunoSEQ multiplex PCR, while TCRdb's copy carries only in-frame clones and drops some. The sample records 100,000 to 150,000 clones, 70% to 90% being singletons. The material sequenced was PBMCs. All receptors come from a woman aged 18-35 years in good health and CMV-seronegative.

The rearrangement links TRBV7-9 to TRBJ2-7, with D possibly matching TRBD1 (7 bases). The germline gives CDR1 SEHNR, CDR2 FQNEAQ (reference sequence). This CDR3 has 14 residues. Deletions cut 5 bases from V and 7 bases from J, with 18 bases between. CDR3 region: CASSAGQPTGEQYF. The CDR3 DNA sequence: TGTGCCAGCAGCGCGGGACAGCCTACGGGGGAGCAGTACTTC.

The chain couples TRBV23-1 to TRBJ1-2; 8 positions agree with TRBD1. TRBV23-1 is an ORF; its function is uncertain. J lost 6 bases, V lost 3 bases, and 12 bases had no gene match. This CDR3 spans 16 amino acids. As DNA, the CDR3 is TGCGCCAGCAGTCATCGCACTGGACAGGGACTCAATGGCTACACCTTC. It specifies CASSHRTGQGLNGYTF.

The gene calls are TRBV19 and TRBJ2-5; 9 nucleotides match TRBD1. Germline-derived CDR1 and CDR2 are LNHDA and SQIVND (reference sequence). V shed 5 bases and J 5 bases; nucleotides not matched to a gene: 9. The CDR3 is 15 residues long. Written as DNA, the CDR3 is TGTGCCAGTAGTGCGAGGACAGGGGAGGCGGAGACCCAGTACTTC. This encodes CASSARTGEAETQYF.

The genes are TRBV30 and TRBJ1-1; D gene uncertain. Per germline, CDR1 GTSNPN and CDR2 SVGIG (reference sequence). This CDR3 is built from 12 residues. DNA of the CDR3: TGTGCGATGGGCAGTGAGAACACTGAAGCTTTCTTT. Protein sequence: CAMGSENTEAFF.

There are a few counts of this clone. The rearrangement uses TRBV6-4 and TRBJ2-3; TRBD2 matches 9 bases. CDR3 length: 15 residues. Germline CDR1 reads MRHNA; CDR2 reads SNTAGT. The V and J ends lost 5 bases and 2 bases, in that order; junction bases with no gene match: 5. CDR3 residues: CASSSGRQDTDTQYF. The CDR3 bases are TGTGCCAGCAGTAGCGGGAGGCAGGACACAGATACGCAGTATTTT.

The chain combines TRBV28 with TRBJ1-5, with 10 bases aligning to TRBD1. V was clipped by 5 bases and J by 3 bases; unmatched bases: 7. The CDR3 is made up of 16 amino acids. Germline V lookup: CDR1 MDHEN, CDR2 SYDVKM. The CDR3: CASSPGTGAYNQPQHF. The CDR3 bases are TGTGCCAGCAGTCCCGGGACAGGGGCCTACAATCAGCCCCAGCATTTT. The entire variable domain, with the rest obtained from reference TRBV28 and TRBJ1-5, is as follows: DVKVTQSSRYLVKRTGEKVFLECVQDMDHENMFWYRQDPGLGLRLIYFSYDVKMKEKGDIPEGYSVSREKKERFSLILESASTNQTSMYLCASSPGTGAYNQPQHFGDGTRLSIL.

The CDR3, as DNA: TGTGCCAGCAGCCTAAGACTAGCGGGGTACCCATCCTACGAGCAGTACTTC. Amino acids: CASSLRLAGYPSYEQYF. J is TRBJ2-7 and V is TRBV28, with 11 bases aligning to TRBD2. Trimming at V came to 6 bases and at J to 1 base, leaving 11 bases not matched to a gene. Germline V CDR1 and CDR2: MDHEN, SYDVKM. The CDR3 spans 17 residues.

The chain links TRBV7-3 to TRBJ2-2, with D perhaps matching TRBD2 (5 bases). Trimming stripped 2 bases from V and 6 bases from J, with 7 bases between. The CDR3 has 13 residues. The germline V gene has CDR1 SGHTA and CDR2 FQGTGA. In DNA form, the CDR3 reads TGTGCCAGCAGCTTATCAGCGGCCGGGGAGCTGTTTTTT. Translated: CASSLSAAGELFF.

This chain joins TRBV15 and TRBJ2-7, with D unresolved. Per the germline V gene, CDR1 is LNHNV and CDR2 is YYDKDF (reference sequence). The CDR3 contains 13 residues. The V and J ends lost 3 bases and 0 bases respectively, with 6 bases between them. CDR3 sequence (DNA): TGTGCCACCAGCAGGGCTTACTCCTACGAGCAGTACTTC. Translation: CATSRAYSYEQYF.